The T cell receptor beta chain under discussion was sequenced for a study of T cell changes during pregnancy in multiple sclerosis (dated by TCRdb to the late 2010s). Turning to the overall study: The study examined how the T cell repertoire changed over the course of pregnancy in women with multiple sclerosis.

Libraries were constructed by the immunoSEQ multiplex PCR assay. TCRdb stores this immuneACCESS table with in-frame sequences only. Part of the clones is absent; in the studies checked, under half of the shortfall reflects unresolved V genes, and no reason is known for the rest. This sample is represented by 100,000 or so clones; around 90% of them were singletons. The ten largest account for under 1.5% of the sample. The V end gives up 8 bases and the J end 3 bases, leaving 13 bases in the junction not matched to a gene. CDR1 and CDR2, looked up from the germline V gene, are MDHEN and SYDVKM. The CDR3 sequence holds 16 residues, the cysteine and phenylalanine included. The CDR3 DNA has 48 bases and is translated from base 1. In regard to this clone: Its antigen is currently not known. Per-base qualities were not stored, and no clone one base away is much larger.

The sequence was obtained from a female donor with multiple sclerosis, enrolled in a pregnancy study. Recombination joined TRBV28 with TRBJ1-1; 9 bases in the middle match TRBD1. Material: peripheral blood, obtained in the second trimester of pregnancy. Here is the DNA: TGTGCCAGCCTCGCAGGGACAGGGTGGAGGGACACTGAAGCTTTCTTT. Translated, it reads CASLAGTGWRDTEAFF.